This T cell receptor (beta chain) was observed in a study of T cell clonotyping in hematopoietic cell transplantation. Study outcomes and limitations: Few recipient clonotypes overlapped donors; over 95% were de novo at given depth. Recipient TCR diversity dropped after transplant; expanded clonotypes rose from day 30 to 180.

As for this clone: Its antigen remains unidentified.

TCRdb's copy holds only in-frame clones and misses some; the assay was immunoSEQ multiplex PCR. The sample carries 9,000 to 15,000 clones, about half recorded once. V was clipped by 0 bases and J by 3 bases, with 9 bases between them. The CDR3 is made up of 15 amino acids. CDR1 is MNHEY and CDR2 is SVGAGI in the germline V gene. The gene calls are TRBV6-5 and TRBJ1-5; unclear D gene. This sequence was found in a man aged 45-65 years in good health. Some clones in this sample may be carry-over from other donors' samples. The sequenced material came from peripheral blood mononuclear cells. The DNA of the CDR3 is TGTGCCAGCAGTTACTCGGTCAGCCCCAATCAGCCCCAGCATTTT. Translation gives CASSYSVSPNQPQHF.